This entry lists 4 T cell receptor beta chains sequenced from one sample in a study of blood T cells in healthy people across ages. Primers used in a second PCR of about 6 to 11 cycles were a sample-barcoded 5' primer and a J-beta primer mix. In TCRdb, the 5' RACE reads were re-called with MiXCR into one record per CDR3 protein. The sample has nearly 800,000 distinct CDR3 sequences; around 50% are singletons. The sample was blood. The receptors originated from a man aged 35-49 years in good health.

This clonotype has only a few counts. V usage is TRBV12-5 and J usage is TRBJ2-7; the match to TRBD1 covers 7 bases. Unmatched junction bases numbered 13, after V lost 1 base and J lost 4 bases. Per germline, CDR1 LGHNT and CDR2 FRNRAP. The CDR3 covers 17 residues. CDR3 in amino acids: CASGLAYGQAEKYEQYF. The DNA for the CDR3 is TGTGCTAGTGGTTTGGCCTACGGACAGGCAGAGAAATACGAGCAGTACTTC.

V usage is TRBV18 and J usage is TRBJ1-1; D possibly corresponds to TRBD1 (6 bases). Per germline, CDR1 KGHSH and CDR2 LQKENI. The CDR3 spans 15 residues. The germline V and J ends were trimmed by 2 bases and 4 bases, with 14 bases remaining between them. The CDR3 reads CASSPYGGLGTEAFF. The CDR3 DNA reads as TGTGCCAGCTCACCATACGGGGGCTTGGGCACTGAAGCTTTCTTT.

A note on this clonotype: Sequence at one end of the junction differs from germline and may be a read error. The chain combines TRBV6-2 or TRBV6-3 with TRBJ2-3; D is ambiguous. This CDR3 has 12 amino acids. Germline V lookup: CDR1 MNHEY, CDR2 SVGEGT. DNA of the CDR3: TGTGCCAGCAAAGATGGCTCCGATATGCAGTATTTT. Amino acids: CASKDGSDMQYF.

A few counts support this clonotype. This chain links TRBV20-1 with TRBJ2-3; TRBD2 matches 9 bases. The CDR3 totals 17 residues. V lost 0 bases and J lost 1; bases outside the gene matches: 8. CDR1 DFQATT and CDR2 SNEGSKA come from the germline V gene (reference sequence). The CDR3 is CSARDLGGRGGTDTQYF. Here the CDR3 DNA reads TGCAGTGCTAGAGATCTTGGCGGGAGGGGGGGCACAGATACGCAGTATTTT.